This T cell receptor (beta chain) was found in a study of CD8+ T cells in alopecia areata. Documented treatment: oral pan-JAK inhibitor, 5-10 mg twice daily. Patients with alopecia areata provided lesional scalp punch biopsies as well as peripheral blood. cDNA reverse transcribed from extracted RNA served as the sequencing template. Profiled with immunoSEQ multiplex PCR; TCRdb holds only in-frame clones, not every one. There are roughly 110,000 clones in the sample; about 83% occur only once, and over 20% lies in the top ten. From germline, CDR1 is SGHKS and CDR2 YYEKEE (reference sequence). This CDR3 spans 17 amino acids. Trimming cost V 7 bases and J 4 bases, with 21 bases left between them.

This TCR came from a human donor with alopecia areata. The V gene is TRBV5-5, the J gene TRBJ1-6; D unclear. The sequencing used CD8+ T cells sorted from blood, collected at week 24, from a patient treated with tofacitinib. The CDR3 DNA follows: TGTGCCAGCGCCCTAGCTGGCAGACCCTCATATAATTCACCCCTCCACTTT. It translates to CASALAGRPSYNSPLHF.